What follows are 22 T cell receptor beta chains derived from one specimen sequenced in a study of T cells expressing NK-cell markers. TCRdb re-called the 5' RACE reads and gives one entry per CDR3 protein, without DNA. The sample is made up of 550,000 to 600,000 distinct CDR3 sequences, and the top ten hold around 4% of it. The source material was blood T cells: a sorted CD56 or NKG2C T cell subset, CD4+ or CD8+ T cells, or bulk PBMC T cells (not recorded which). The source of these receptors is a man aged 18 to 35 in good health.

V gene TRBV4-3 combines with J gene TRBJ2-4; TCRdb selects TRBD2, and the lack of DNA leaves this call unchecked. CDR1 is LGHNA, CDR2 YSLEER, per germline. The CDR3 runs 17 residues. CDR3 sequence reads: CASSQDISVFAGNIQYF.

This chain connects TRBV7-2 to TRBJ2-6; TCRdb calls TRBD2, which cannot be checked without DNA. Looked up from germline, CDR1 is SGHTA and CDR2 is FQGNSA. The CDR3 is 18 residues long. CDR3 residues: CASSLGSAGLSGANVLTF.

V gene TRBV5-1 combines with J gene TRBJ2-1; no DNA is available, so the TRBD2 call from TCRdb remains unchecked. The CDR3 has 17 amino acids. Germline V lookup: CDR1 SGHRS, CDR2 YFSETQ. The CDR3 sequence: CASSTGTSGPRYNEQFF.

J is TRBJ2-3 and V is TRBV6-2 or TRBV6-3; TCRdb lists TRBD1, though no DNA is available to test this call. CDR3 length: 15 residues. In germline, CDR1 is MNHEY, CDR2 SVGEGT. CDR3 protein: CASSRLTGRTDTQYF.

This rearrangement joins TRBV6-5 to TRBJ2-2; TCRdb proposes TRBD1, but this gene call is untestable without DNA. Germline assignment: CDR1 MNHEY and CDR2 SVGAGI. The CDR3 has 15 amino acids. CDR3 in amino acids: CASSYNSGGGGELFF.

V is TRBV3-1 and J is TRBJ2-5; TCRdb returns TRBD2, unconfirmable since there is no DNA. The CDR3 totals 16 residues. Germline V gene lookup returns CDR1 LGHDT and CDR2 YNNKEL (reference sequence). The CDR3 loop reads CASSSFSSGLQETQYF.

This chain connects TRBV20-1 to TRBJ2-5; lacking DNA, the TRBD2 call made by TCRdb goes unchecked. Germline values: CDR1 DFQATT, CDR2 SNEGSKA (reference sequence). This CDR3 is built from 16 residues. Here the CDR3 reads CSARARGLVGEETQYF.

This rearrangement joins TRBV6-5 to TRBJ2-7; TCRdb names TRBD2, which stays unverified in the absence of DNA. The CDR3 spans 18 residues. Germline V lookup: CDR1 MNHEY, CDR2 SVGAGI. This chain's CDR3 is CASSYSFSGLAKSYEQYF.

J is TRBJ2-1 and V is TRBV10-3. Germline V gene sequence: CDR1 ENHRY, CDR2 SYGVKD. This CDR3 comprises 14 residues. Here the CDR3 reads CAISEPVRYNEQFF.

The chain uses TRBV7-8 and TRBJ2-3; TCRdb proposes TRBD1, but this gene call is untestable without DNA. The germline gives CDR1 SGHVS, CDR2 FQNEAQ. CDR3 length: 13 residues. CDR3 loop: CASSSHRRNTQYF. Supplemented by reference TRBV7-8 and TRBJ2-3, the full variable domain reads GAGVSQSPRYKVAKRGQDVALRCDPISGHVSLFWYQQALGQGPEFLTYFQNEAQLDKSGLPSDRFFAERPEGSVSTLKIQRTQQEDSAVYLCASSSHRRNTQYFGPGTRLTVL.

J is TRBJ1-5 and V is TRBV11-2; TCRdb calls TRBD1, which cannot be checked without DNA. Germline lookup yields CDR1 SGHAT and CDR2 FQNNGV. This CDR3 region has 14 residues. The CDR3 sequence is CASSADIGSQPQHF.

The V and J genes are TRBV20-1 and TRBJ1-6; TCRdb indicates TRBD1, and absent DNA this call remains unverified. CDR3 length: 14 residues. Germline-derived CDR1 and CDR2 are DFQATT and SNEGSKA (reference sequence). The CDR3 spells CSAPNARDLSPLHF.

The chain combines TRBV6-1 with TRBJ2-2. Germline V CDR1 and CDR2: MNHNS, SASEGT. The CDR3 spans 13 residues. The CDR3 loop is CASKLKVTGELFF.

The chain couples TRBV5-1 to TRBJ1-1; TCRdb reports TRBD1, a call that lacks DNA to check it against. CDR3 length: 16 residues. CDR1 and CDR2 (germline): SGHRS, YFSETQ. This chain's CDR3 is CASSLWLDRGGTEAFF. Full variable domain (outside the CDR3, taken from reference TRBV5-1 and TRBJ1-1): KAGVTQTPRYLIKTRGQQVTLSCSPISGHRSVSWYQQTPGQGLQFLFEYFSETQRNKGNFPGRFSGRQFSNSRSEMNVSTLELGDSALYLCASSLWLDRGGTEAFFGQGTRLTVV.

The CDR3 reads CASSRQTGRLQPQHF. This rearrangement joins TRBV19 to TRBJ1-5; TCRdb gives TRBD1 as the D gene, but with no DNA this cannot be confirmed. The germline V gene has CDR1 LNHDA and CDR2 SQIVND (reference sequence). There are 15 residues in the CDR3. Full variable domain (outside the CDR3, taken from reference TRBV19 and TRBJ1-5): DGGITQSPKYLFRKEGQNVTLSCEQNLNHDAMYWYRQDPGQGLRLIYYSQIVNDFQKGDIAEGYSVSREKKESFPLTVTSAQKNPTAFYLCASSRQTGRLQPQHFGDGTRLSIL.

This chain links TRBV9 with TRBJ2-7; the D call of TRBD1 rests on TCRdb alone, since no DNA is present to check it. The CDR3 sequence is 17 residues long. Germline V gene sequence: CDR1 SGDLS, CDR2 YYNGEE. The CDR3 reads CASSVSGGSSTSYEQYF.

The CDR3 region is CATLAGGRAYNEQFF. This chain uses TRBV2 with TRBJ2-1; TCRdb outputs TRBD2, but without DNA this stays unchecked. The germline gives CDR1 SNHLY, CDR2 FYNNEI. CDR3 length: 15 amino acids.

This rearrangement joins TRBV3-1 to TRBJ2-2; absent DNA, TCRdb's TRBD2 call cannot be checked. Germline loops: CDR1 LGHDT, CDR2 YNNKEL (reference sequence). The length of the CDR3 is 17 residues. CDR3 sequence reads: CASSQDIREARIRELFF.

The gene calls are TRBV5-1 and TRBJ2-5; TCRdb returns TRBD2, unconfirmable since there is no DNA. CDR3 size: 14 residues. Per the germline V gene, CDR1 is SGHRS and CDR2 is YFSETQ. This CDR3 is CASSPAGGYETQYF.

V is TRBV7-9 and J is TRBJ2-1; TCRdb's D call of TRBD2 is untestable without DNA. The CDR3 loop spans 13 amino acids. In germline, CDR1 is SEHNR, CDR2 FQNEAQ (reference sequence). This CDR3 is CASSLTSQNEQFF.

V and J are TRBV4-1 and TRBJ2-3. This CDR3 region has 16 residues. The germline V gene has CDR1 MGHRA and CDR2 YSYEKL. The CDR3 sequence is CASSQIPDVVVDTQYF.

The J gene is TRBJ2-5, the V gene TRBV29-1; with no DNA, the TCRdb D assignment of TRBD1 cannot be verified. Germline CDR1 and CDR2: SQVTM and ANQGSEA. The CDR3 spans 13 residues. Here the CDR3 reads CSVAPRGPGDQYF.